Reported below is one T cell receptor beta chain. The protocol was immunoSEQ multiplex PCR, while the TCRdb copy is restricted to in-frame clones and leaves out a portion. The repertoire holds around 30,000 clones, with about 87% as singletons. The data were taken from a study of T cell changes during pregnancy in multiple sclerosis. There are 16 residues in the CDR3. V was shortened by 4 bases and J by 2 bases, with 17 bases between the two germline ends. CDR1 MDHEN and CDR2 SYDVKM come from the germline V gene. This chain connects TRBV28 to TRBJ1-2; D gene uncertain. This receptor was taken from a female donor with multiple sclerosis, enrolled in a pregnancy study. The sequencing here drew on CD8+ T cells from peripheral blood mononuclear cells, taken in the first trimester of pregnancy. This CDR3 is CASSSFYSDGNYGYTF. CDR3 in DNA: TGTGCCAGCAGTTCCTTCTATTCAGACGGGAACTATGGCTACACCTTC.